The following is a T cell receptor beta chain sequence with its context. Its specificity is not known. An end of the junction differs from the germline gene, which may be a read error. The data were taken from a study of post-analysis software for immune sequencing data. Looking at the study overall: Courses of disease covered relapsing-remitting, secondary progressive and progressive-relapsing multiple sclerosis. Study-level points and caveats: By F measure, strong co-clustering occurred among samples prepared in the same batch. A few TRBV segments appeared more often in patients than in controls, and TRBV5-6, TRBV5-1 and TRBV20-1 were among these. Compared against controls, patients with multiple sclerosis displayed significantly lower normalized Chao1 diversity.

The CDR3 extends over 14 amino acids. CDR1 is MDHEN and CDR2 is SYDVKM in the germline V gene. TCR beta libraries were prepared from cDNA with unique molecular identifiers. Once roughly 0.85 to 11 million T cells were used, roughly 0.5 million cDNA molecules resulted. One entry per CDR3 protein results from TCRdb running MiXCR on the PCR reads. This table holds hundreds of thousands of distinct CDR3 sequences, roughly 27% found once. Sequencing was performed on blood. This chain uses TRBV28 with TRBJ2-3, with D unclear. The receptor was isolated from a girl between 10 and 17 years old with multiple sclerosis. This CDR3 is CANSPLPSTDTQYF. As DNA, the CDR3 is TGTGCCAACAGTCCCCTCCCCTCGACAGATACGCAGTATTTT.